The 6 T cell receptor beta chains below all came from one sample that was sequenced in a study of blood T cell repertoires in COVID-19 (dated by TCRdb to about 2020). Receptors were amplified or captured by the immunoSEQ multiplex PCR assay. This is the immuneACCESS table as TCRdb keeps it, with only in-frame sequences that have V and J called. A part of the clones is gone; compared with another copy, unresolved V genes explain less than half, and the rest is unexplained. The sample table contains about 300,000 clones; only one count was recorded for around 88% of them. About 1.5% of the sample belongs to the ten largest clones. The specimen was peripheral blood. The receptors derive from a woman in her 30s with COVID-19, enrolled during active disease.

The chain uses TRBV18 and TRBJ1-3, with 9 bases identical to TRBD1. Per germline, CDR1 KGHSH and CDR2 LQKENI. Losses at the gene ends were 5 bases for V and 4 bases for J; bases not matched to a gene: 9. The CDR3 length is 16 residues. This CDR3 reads CASSGQGRLTGNTIYF. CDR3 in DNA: TGTGCCAGCTCAGGACAGGGGCGATTAACCGGAAACACCATATATTTT.

The CDR3 loop reads CASSPWGGDEQFF. CDR3 bases: TGTGCCAGCAGCCCGTGGGGGGGCGATGAGCAGTTCTTC. The rearrangement joins TRBV3-1 (or the pseudogene TRBV3-2) to TRBJ2-1; tentatively, D is TRBD2 (7 bases). CDR3 length: 13 amino acids. Germline V CDR1 and CDR2: LGHDT, YNNKEL (reference sequence). Trimming took 4 bases from V and 8 from J, leaving 12 bases between them.

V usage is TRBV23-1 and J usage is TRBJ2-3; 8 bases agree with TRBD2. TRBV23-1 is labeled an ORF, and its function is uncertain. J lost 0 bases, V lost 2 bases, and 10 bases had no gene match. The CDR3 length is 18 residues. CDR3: CASSQEPLAGRSTDTQYF. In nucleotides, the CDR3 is TGCGCCAGCAGTCAAGAACCCCTAGCGGGCCGTAGCACAGATACGCAGTATTTT.

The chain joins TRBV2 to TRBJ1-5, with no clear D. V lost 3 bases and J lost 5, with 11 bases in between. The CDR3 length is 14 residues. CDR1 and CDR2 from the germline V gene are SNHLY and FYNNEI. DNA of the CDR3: TGTGCCAGCAGTGATATTGTTCGGGATCAGCCCCAGCATTTT. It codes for CASSDIVRDQPQHF.

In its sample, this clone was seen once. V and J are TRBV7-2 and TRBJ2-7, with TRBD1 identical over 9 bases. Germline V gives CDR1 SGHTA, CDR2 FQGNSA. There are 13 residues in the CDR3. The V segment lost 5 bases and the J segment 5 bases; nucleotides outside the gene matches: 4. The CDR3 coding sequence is TGTGCCAGCAGCCGGGACAGGGTGAACGAGCAGTACTTC. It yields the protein CASSRDRVNEQYF.

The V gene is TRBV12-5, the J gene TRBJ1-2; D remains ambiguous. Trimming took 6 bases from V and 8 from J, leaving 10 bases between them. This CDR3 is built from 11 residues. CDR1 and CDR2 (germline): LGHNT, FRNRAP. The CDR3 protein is CASGINLGYTF. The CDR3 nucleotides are TGTGCTAGTGGCATAAACCTAGGCTACACCTTC.